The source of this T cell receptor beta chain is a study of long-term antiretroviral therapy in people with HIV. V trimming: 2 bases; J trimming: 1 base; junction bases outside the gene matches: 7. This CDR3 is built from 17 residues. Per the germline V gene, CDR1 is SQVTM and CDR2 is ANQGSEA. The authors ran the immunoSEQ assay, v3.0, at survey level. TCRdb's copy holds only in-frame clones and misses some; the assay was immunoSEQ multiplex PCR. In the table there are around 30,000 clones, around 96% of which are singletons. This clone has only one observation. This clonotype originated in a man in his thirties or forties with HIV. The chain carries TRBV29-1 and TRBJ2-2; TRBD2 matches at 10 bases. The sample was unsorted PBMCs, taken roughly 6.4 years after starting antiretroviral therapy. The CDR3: CSVESASGGVNTGELFF. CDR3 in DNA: TGCAGCGTTGAATCGGCTAGCGGGGGAGTGAACACCGGGGAGCTGTTTTTT.